This T cell receptor (beta chain) was sequenced for a study of T cells in Graves' hyperthyroidism and ophthalmopathy. Overall study findings and caveats: Before onset, ophthalmopathy was predicted by the model a median around 6 months earlier.

The authors obtained PBMCs from 7.5 to 10 ml of fresh peripheral blood. V was clipped by 1 base and J by 1 base, with 10 bases between them. The CDR3 covers 15 residues. Germline V gives CDR1 MGHDK, CDR2 SYGVNS. Amplified TCR beta CDR3 regions derived from RNA transcripts. The TCR CDR3 first-round RT-PCR relied on the HTBI primer set. TCRdb itself ran the multiplex PCR reads through MiXCR, one entry per CDR3 protein. The table lists around 240,000 distinct CDR3 sequences, 15% to 20% of them singletons. This clonotype was counted at least ten times. Antigen: not known. The chain combines TRBV25-1 with TRBJ1-1; tentative D call: TRBD1 (5 bases). The sample was blood. The origin of this receptor is a woman aged 18 to 35 with Graves' ophthalmopathy. In nucleotides, the CDR3 is TGTGCCAGCAGTGAATCGGGACCGTGGAACACTGAAGCTTTCTTT. Translated: CASSESGPWNTEAFF.